The following is a T cell receptor beta chain sequence with its context. What it recognizes is unknown. The source of the sample is a study of beta chain features in type 1 diabetes. As for the study in general: Over all samples combined, some 99,000,000 sorted cells were examined. General observations from the study: PCR might pick shorter templates more often, in the same way for patients and controls. Within each of all four CD4+ subsets, Type 1 diabetes patients had TCRB CDR3s that were moderately but significantly shorter.

Sequencing targeted expressed TCRB transcripts, as all isolated RNA had been reverse transcribed. Using immunoSEQ multiplex PCR, the repertoire was profiled, and TCRdb retains in-frame clones only, with some absent. The table lists about 370,000 clones, 8% to 10% of them singletons. The CDR3 has 16 residues. The trim removed 4 bases at V and 5 bases at J, leaving 11 bases unmatched. The germline V gene has CDR1 MNHEY and CDR2 SVGAGI. The TCR was taken from a man younger than 40 with type 1 diabetes. The material sequenced was central memory CD4+ T cells from blood. The gene calls are TRBV6-5 and TRBJ2-1; 7 positions match TRBD2. CDR3 sequence: CASSSHFSGYNNEQFF. CDR3 DNA: TGTGCCAGCAGTTCTCACTTTAGCGGGTATAACAATGAGCAGTTCTTC.